The source of this T cell receptor beta chain is a study of T cells in narcolepsy. The CDR3 spans 14 residues. V lost 0 bases, J lost 0 bases, and 6 bases lay in between. Germline CDR1 is SGHKS and CDR2 is YYEKEE (reference sequence). Data came from immunoSEQ multiplex PCR; TCRdb stores just in-frame clones and leaves some out. The repertoire consists of roughly 34,000 clones, with 84% occurring once and the leading ten covering 1.3%. The origin of this receptor is a human donor with narcolepsy. The material sequenced was CD45RA- memory CD4+ T cells from PBMCs. The rearrangement joins TRBV5-5 to TRBJ2-5; D is possibly TRBD2 (5 bases). The CDR3 protein is CASSLEDYQETQYF. In DNA, the CDR3 is TGTGCCAGCAGCTTGGAGGACTACCAAGAGACCCAGTACTTC.